The clone carrying this T cell receptor (beta chain) was counted a few times. As yet, its antigen is unknown. The data stem from a study of vaccination and CD4 T cells after COVID-19. Researchers used the Oncomine TCR Beta short-read assay to sequence DNA from cultured CD4+ T cells. The source of extracted genomic DNA was cultured CD4+ T cells. TCRdb re-called the PCR reads through MiXCR, storing one row per CDR3 protein. Of roughly 16,000 distinct CDR3 sequences listed, around 46% are singletons. Indicated treatment: 10-day PBMC culture with coronavirus spike peptide pools or control peptides (ViraFEST assay). In this cohort, PCR tests turned positive between March and December 2020, predating US Alpha, Beta and Delta variants. Researchers reported culturing 2 million to 2.5 million PBMCs per well with approximately 10 IU/ml IL-2 and 10 ug/ml peptide pools. V lost 7 bases, J lost 0 bases, and 22 bases lay in between. Germline CDR1 is MNHNS and CDR2 is SASEGT. The CDR3 sequence is 19 residues long.

What was sequenced was CD4+ T cells from blood, cultured in vitro. V gene TRBV6-1 combines with J gene TRBJ1-6; D not certain. This clonotype originated in a human donor who had recovered from COVID-19. In nucleotides, the CDR3 is TGTGCCAGCAAATCGGGGAATAGGGCCGGCGGCTCCTATAATTCACCCCTCCACTTT. Translation: CASKSGNRAGGSYNSPLHF.